These T cell receptor beta chains were read from a single sample in a study of shared clonotypes between healthy human individuals. Here immunoSEQ multiplex PCR was the method, and the copy in TCRdb shows in-frame clones only, minus some. The sample carries roughly 680,000 clones, around 77% recorded once. Sequenced sample: memory CD4+ T cells sorted from blood. These receptors were taken from a woman aged 30 to 39 in good health. Both conserved end residues are trimmed from each CDR3. Fields, in order: clone size, V gene, CDR3 length, CDR3 protein. Some rows have no size entry. The others give once, few or many, or a class for an expanded clone.

clone size: .; V gene: TRBV2; CDR3 length: 12; CDR3 protein: ASSVRGRNQPQH
clone size: .; V gene: TRBV18; CDR3 length: 13; CDR3 protein: ASSPPGQGNEKLF
clone size: once; V gene: TRBV7-2; CDR3 length: 11; CDR3 protein: ASSKDFGGELF
clone size: .; V gene: TRBV11-2; CDR3 length: 14; CDR3 protein: ASSLGPGRASTEAF
clone size: .; V gene: TRBV7-9; CDR3 length: 15; CDR3 protein: ASSLLRELTYTMEQY
clone size: .; V gene: TRBV11-2; CDR3 length: 12; CDR3 protein: ASRLAGGPSEQF
clone size: .; V gene: TRBV28; CDR3 length: 13; CDR3 protein: ASSSPTGSSYEQY
clone size: .; V gene: TRBV10-2; CDR3 length: 12; CDR3 protein: ASSETLGADTQY
clone size: once; V gene: TRBV9; CDR3 length: 13; CDR3 protein: ASSQAGLNTGELF
clone size: once; V gene: TRBV30; CDR3 length: 9; CDR3 protein: AWSPSYGYT
clone size: .; V gene: TRBV27; CDR3 length: 12; CDR3 protein: ASSPGGLNTEAF
clone size: .; V gene: TRBV10-2; CDR3 length: 10; CDR3 protein: ASSDKLRAQY
clone size: .; V gene: TRBV9; CDR3 length: 11; CDR3 protein: ASSVQGWDTQY
clone size: .; V gene: TRBV5-1; CDR3 length: 12; CDR3 protein: ASSQGQGSTEAF
clone size: .; V gene: TRBV11-2; CDR3 length: 12; CDR3 protein: ASRTSGDTGELF
clone size: few; V gene: TRBV4-1; CDR3 length: 12; CDR3 protein: ASSLSGRTGELF
clone size: .; V gene: TRBV5-1; CDR3 length: 11; CDR3 protein: ASSLGASQGYT
clone size: many; V gene: TRBV4-1; CDR3 length: 15; CDR3 protein: ASSRGGLAAMNTEAF
clone size: .; V gene: TRBV28; CDR3 length: 11; CDR3 protein: AAAARGNYGYT
clone size: .; V gene: TRBV7-2; CDR3 length: 14; CDR3 protein: ASSALAGGFTDTQY
clone size: .; V gene: TRBV6-4; CDR3 length: 12; CDR3 protein: ASSDDRGGYGYT
clone size: .; V gene: TRBV27; CDR3 length: 13; CDR3 protein: ASSLSRAGGQPQH
clone size: .; V gene: TRBV7-3; CDR3 length: 14; CDR3 protein: ASSYAGTAGADTQY
clone size: .; V gene: TRBV15; CDR3 length: 11; CDR3 protein: ATSRDKGAEAF
clone size: .; V gene: TRBV7-9; CDR3 length: 13; CDR3 protein: ASSPRASGLNEQY
clone size: .; V gene: TRBV6-4; CDR3 length: 14; CDR3 protein: ASSAEGTSGPYEQY
clone size: .; V gene: TRBV5-1; CDR3 length: 14; CDR3 protein: ASSFRETSTYNEQF
clone size: .; V gene: TRBV6-4; CDR3 length: 11; CDR3 protein: ASSATIFGEQF
clone size: .; V gene: TRBV7-2; CDR3 length: 12; CDR3 protein: ASSFSGGPYEQY
clone size: .; V gene: TRBV13; CDR3 length: 12; CDR3 protein: ASRLRETTDTQY
clone size: .; V gene: TRBV6-5; CDR3 length: 10; CDR3 protein: AAGGTAYGYT
clone size: .; V gene: TRBV11-3; CDR3 length: 13; CDR3 protein: ASSLGPGQGNIQY
clone size: .; V gene: TRBV4-1; CDR3 length: 18; CDR3 protein: ASSQATGASGSRRTYEQY
clone size: few; V gene: TRBV5-4; CDR3 length: 11; CDR3 protein: ASSWEQGYEQY
clone size: .; V gene: TRBV6-1; CDR3 length: 11; CDR3 protein: ATRDRGSYGYT
clone size: .; V gene: TRBV29-1; CDR3 length: 12; CDR3 protein: SAQREGNTGELF
clone size: .; V gene: TRBV10-1; CDR3 length: 13; CDR3 protein: ASDPLTGARETQY
clone size: few; V gene: TRBV5-4; CDR3 length: 13; CDR3 protein: ASSLGGQSGETQY
clone size: .; V gene: TRBV28; CDR3 length: 14; CDR3 protein: AAHTGQGTPWETQY
clone size: .; V gene: TRBV6-6; CDR3 length: 12; CDR3 protein: ASSTRASNQPQH
clone size: .; V gene: TRBV7-9; CDR3 length: 12; CDR3 protein: ASSSNTGITEAF
clone size: few; V gene: TRBV5-1; CDR3 length: 11; CDR3 protein: ASSFEAPTEAF
clone size: .; V gene: TRBV28; CDR3 length: 12; CDR3 protein: ASSKLRSSYEQY
clone size: .; V gene: TRBV7-9; CDR3 length: 14; CDR3 protein: ASSLITKGLQETQY
clone size: .; V gene: TRBV11-2; CDR3 length: 13; CDR3 protein: ASSRRRDPYNEQF
clone size: .; V gene: TRBV10-1; CDR3 length: 13; CDR3 protein: ASSDYLRGRYEQY
clone size: few; V gene: TRBV28; CDR3 length: 14; CDR3 protein: ASSLRAGGLVGELF
clone size: .; V gene: TRBV27; CDR3 length: 12; CDR3 protein: ASTRAGGLDEQF